This entry concerns a single T cell receptor (beta chain). Its target is not known. The CDR3 runs to 15 residues. Trimming took 0 bases from V and 7 from J; bases not matched to a gene: 3. Germline assignment: CDR1 SGHTA and CDR2 FQGTGA. The sample comes from a study of Graves' ophthalmopathy and Graves' hyperthyroidism. The sequenced template was RNA, covering the TCR beta CDR3 region. An initial RT-PCR round employing HTBI primers preceded a second-round multiplex PCR. TCRdb passed the multiplex PCR reads through MiXCR, listing each CDR3 protein once. The sample lists some 250,000 distinct CDR3 sequences, 45% to 55% occurring once. Study-wide results and limits: The majority of expanded thyroid clonotypes above 0.001 frequency also occurred in blood.

V and J are TRBV7-3 and TRBJ1-6; 7 positions agree with TRBD1. This clonotype was obtained from an adult man with Graves' ophthalmopathy. Sequenced: peripheral blood. CDR3 residues: CASSLTGDRNSPLHF. Here the CDR3 DNA reads TGTGCCAGCAGCTTAACAGGGGACAGAAATTCACCCCTCCACTTT.